This entry describes one T cell receptor (beta chain). Its recognized antigen is unknown. The record has no base qualities; no much larger clone is one base away. This record comes from a study of CD8+ T cells in alopecia areata (dated by TCRdb to 2016 to 2019). With regard to the full study: The treated patients took part in an open-label pilot trial in which moderate-to-severe alopecia areata was treated with oral tofacitinib at 5 to 10 mg twice daily. Tofacitinib was given for 6 to 18 months, followed by 6 months of follow-up off drug to assess delayed response and recurrence. In treated patients, disease severity was measured using the SALT score, which gives the percentage of scalp surface area affected. The study used high-throughput TCRbeta sequencing to examine T cell clonal expansion in alopecia areata, in both the C3H/HeJ mouse model and human patients. On the human side, TCRbeta sequencing was run on scalp tissue and on sorted CD4+ and CD8+ peripheral blood T cells from healthy controls and from alopecia areata patients with either patchy or totalis/universalis disease. Biopsies were taken from tofacitinib-treated patients at baseline and again at 4 and 24 weeks into treatment, and several of those patients also had a later scalp biopsy. Scalp clonality was compared across normal scalp (n=4), patchy alopecia areata scalp (n=8), and alopecia totalis/universalis scalp (n=8). The RNA source kit depended on sample type: the PAXgene miRNA kit for fixed scalp, the miRNeasy kit for PBMCs, and the RNeasy kit for mouse skin. TCRbeta CDR3 regions were amplified by immunoSEQ multiplex PCR using 35 Vbeta forward and 13 Jbeta reverse primers. Study-wide findings and limitations: Unlike mouse skin, which is dominated by gammadelta T cells, normal human skin has resident alphabeta T cells that are also sequenced, and this complicates analysis of the scalp TCR repertoire. Because the treated cohort was small and included a single nonresponder, larger studies are needed to assess links between baseline CD8+ expansion and response. With tofacitinib, both scalp clonality and the number of expanded CD8+ clones among the top 100 scalp clones went down significantly. Shared TCR sequences between patients were less evident than in mice, which may be partly attributable to HLA diversity in the patient population. Lesional scalp, especially in alopecia totalis/universalis, showed higher clonality and more expanded CD8+ clones than normal scalp, suggesting antigenic drive. Many expanded lesional clones persisted in scalp and blood during tofacitinib treatment, which may partly explain relapse after stopping treatment.

Read against the paper, the sample's treatment or condition label means: oral pan-JAK inhibitor, 5-10 mg twice daily. Peripheral blood and lesional scalp punch biopsies were obtained from patients with alopecia areata. After PBMCs were isolated by density centrifugation and stained for CD3, CD4 and CD8, a FACSAria was used to sort CD4+ and CD8+ T cells. The method was the immunoSEQ multiplex PCR assay. RNA was extracted from all samples and reverse transcribed into cDNA as template for TCR sequencing. First-strand cDNA was synthesized with SuperScript III using a 2:1 mix of oligo-dT and random hexamers. A synthetic immune receptor repertoire was used to measure amplification bias, and any remaining bias was corrected computationally. The authors processed their data as follows. Raw reads were preprocessed for error removal, and CDR3 was defined according to IMGT conventions as running from the conserved cysteine to phenylalanine. Clonality was computed as 1 minus the Shannon entropy, with the entropy normalized by log2 of the number of productive unique TCRs. Whether each scalp clone was CD4 or CD8 was inferred by checking scalp TCRbeta sequences against the CD4 and CD8 repertoires from sorted blood. TCRdb obtained this table from immuneACCESS and retained in-frame rearrangements with V and J assigned. These tables miss some clones; where compared with another copy, unresolved V genes account for less than half of the shortfall, and the remainder is unexplained. The V and J calls and the clone size are those of that table, but D and trimming were determined from the DNA. The sample includes some 190,000 clones, with about half observed a single time. The ten biggest clones cover around 10% of the sample.

Looking up the germline V gene (reference sequence) yields CDR1 GTSNPN and CDR2 SVGIG. The CDR3 measures 14 amino acids from cysteine to phenylalanine. CDR3 DNA is the only sequence kept; it has 42 bases, read in frame from the first base. The germline V and J ends show losses of 3 bases and 2 bases respectively, and no gene match explains 5 bases of the junction. The rearranged chain carries TRBV30 and TRBJ2-5, with 8 junctional bases fitting TRBD2. The specimen was CD8+ T cells sorted from blood, collected at roughly week 53, from a patient treated with tofacitinib. The TCR originated in a human donor with alopecia areata. The sequenced DNA is TGTGCCTGGAGAATAGCGGGGACACAAGAGACCCAGTACTTC. Translated, it reads CAWRIAGTQETQYF.